This T cell receptor (beta chain) is drawn from a study of T cells in women clearing cervical HPV infection (dated by TCRdb to the late 2010s). In terms of the full investigation: Cases were 25 women with histologically confirmed HPV16-related CIN3 or worse, including a couple of invasive cancers. Cases had a median age of approximately 35 years and controls had a median age of around 40, with no significant differences in baseline characteristics. Controls were over 20 women whose single incident HPV16 infection cleared within 12 months without precancer or cancer developing. The parent cohort enrolled 10,000 to 11,000 women aged 18 or older in Guanacaste, Costa Rica, in about 1992 to 1995 and followed the women for less than nine years. Five blinded duplicates per group were added as quality controls, giving roughly 60 samples: around 50 participants and 10 replicates. Nested within Costa Rica's Guanacaste HPV Natural History Study, an exploratory proof-of-principle case-control study compared TCR repertoires across cervical HPV16 outcomes. Since only a few of the women had HLA typing available, the possibility that HLA type was acting as a confounder could not be ruled out. Blood from cases was collected at the visit where the lesion was first found, while blood from controls was collected once the infection could no longer be detected. Among cases, blood sampling occurred a median of about 150 days after lesion detection, with an interquartile range of roughly 85 to 210 days. Cases and controls were matched on age within five years and on year of sample collection.

CDR1 is given as MNHNS and CDR2 as SASEGT, both from the germline V gene. V is clipped by 2 bases and J by 0 bases, and the sequence between their germline boundaries is 11 bases long. From the cysteine through the phenylalanine, the CDR3 covers 15 amino acids. The 36 bases shown cover part of the CDR3, and their frame starts at base 1. In regard to this clone: Its antigen specificity is not known. The read finishes 3 residues shy of the CDR3 end, and the germline J gene is used to complete it.

Summary of the overall study and its limitations: Random forest classifiers combining richness and V gene abundances distinguished cases from controls with an estimated AUC of just under 0.85. Because the number of T cells in each sample was unknown, differences in richness could reflect differing T-cell content rather than repertoire biology. Lower TRBV6-7 relative abundance was observed in cases than in controls (roughly 0.12% versus 0.15%; Bonferroni P = 0.0008). The cross-sectional design could not show whether associations preceded infection or resulted from it; effector/memory subsets and HPV-specific T cells were not isolated. Across sequencing depths, CIN3+ cases showed significantly higher TCR repertoire richness than controls, but evenness did not differ between the groups.

Every participant had a single incident cervical HPV16 infection, and women with prevalent HPV16 infections were excluded. Cervical HPV DNA was detected with MY09/MY11 PCR, and genotyping was done with dot-blot hybridization. Approximately 16 mL of heparinized blood were centrifuged, and the buffy coat was aliquoted, frozen at -30°C, then stored at -80°C. Genomic DNA was extracted from buffy coat specimens using QIAGEN kits. The immunoSEQ assay used multiplex PCR to amplify TCR beta CDR3 regions from an average of around 1.2 ug of genomic DNA per sample. The assay corrected primer bias using a complete synthetic TCR repertoire to establish an amplification baseline. The amplicons were sequenced on the Illumina platform. In the original analysis: Error correction of the sequences involved clustering with frequency ratios plus a modified nearest-neighbor algorithm, after which the sequences were analyzed in the immunoSEQ Analyzer using IMGT gene definitions. At each rarefaction depth, TCR richness and evenness were averaged across 20 rarefaction repeats, and samples with fewer sequences than that depth were excluded. Wilcoxon rank sum tests with FDR correction were used to compare relative abundances of V, D and J genes between the groups. For the blinded duplicates, the intraclass correlation was approximately 96% for TCR richness and averaged 76.4% across roughly 72 gene segments. The clones in this table, taken by TCRdb from immuneACCESS, are in-frame only. Not every clone is retained; where verified, under half of the shortfall comes from an unresolved V gene, and the cause of the rest is unknown. D and trimming were read from the DNA, whereas the V and J calls and clone size are those reported in that table. In this sample's table one finds about 22,000 clones. Around a tenth of the sample belongs to the ten largest clones.

This receptor chain uses TRBV6-1 and TRBJ2-7, with an unclear D gene assignment. The sample taken for sequencing was blood buffy coat. This TCR was sampled from a woman aged 18 to 75 with a cervical HPV16 infection that either progressed to CIN3+ or cleared (not recorded which). The CDR3 is CASSELSAHSYEQYF. CDR3 bases read: TGTGCCAGCAGTGAATTGAGCGCCCACTCCTACGAG.